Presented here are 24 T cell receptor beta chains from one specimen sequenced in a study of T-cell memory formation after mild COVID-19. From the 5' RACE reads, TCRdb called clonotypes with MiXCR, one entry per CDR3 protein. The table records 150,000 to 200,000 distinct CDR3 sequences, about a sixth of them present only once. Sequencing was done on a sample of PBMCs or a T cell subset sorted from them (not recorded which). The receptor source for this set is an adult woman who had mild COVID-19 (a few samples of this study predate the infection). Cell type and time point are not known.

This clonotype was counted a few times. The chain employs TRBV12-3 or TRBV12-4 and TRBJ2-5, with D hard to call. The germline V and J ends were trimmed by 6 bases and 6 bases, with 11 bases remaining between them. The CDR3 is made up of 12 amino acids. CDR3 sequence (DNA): TGTGCCAGCAGCTCCACCCATCAGACCCAGTACTTC. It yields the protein CASSSTHQTQYF.

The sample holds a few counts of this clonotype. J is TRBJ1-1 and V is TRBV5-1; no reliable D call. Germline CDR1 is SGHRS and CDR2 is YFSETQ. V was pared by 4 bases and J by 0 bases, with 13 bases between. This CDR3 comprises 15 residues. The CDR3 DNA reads TGCGCCAGCAGCCTCGGACCTTTTATGAACACTGAAGCTTTCTTT. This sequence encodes CASSLGPFMNTEAFF.

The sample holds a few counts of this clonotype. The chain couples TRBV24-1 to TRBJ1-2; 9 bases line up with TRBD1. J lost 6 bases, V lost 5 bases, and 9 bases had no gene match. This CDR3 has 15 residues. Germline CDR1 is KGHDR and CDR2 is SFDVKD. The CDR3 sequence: CATSGTDRGFHGYTF. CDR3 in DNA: TGTGCCACCAGTGGAACGGACAGGGGATTTCATGGCTACACCTTC.

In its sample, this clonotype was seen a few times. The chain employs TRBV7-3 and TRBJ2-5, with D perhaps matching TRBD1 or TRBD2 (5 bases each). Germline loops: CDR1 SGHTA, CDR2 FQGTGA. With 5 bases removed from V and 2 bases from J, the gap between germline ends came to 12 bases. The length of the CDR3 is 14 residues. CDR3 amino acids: CASSPGPLQETQYF. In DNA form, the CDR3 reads TGTGCCAGCAGCCCGGGACCGTTACAAGAGACCCAGTACTTC.

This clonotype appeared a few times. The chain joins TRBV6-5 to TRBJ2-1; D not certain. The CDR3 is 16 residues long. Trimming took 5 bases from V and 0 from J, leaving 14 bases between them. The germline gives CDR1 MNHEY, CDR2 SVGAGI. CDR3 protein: CASSPSMLVSYNEQFF. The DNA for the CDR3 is TGTGCCAGCAGTCCCTCCATGTTAGTCTCCTACAATGAGCAGTTCTTC.

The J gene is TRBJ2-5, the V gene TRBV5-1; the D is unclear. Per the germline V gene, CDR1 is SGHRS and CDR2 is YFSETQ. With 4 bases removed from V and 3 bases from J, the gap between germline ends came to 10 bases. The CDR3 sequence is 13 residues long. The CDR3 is CASSRAGEETQYF. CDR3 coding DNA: TGCGCCAGCAGCAGGGCAGGAGAAGAGACCCAGTACTTC. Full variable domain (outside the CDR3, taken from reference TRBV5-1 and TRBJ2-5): KAGVTQTPRYLIKTRGQQVTLSCSPISGHRSVSWYQQTPGQGLQFLFEYFSETQRNKGNFPGRFSGRQFSNSRSEMNVSTLELGDSALYLCASSRAGEETQYFGPGTRLLVL.

The CDR3 is CASRPGTGSYEQYF. CDR3 nucleotide sequence: TGTGCCAGCAGACCAGGGACAGGCTCCTACGAGCAGTACTTC. The chain has TRBV4-2 and TRBJ2-7; the match to TRBD1 covers 8 bases. Germline values: CDR1 LGHNA, CDR2 YNFKEQ. There are 14 residues in the CDR3. Germline trimming cut 6 bases from V and 0 bases from J; bases unmatched to any gene: 4.

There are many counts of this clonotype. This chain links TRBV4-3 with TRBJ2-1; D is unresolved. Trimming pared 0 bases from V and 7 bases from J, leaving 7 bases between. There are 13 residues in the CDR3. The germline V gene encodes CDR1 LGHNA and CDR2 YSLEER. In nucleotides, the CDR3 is TGCGCCAGCAGCCAAGAGGCACTAAATGAGCAGTTCTTC. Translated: CASSQEALNEQFF.

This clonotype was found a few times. The DNA of the CDR3 is TGTGCCAGCAGCGTAGGGGCAGGATCGAACACCGGGGAGCTGTTTTTT. This codes for CASSVGAGSNTGELFF. The V gene is TRBV9, the J gene TRBJ2-2; D is ambiguous. Germline CDR1 is SGDLS and CDR2 is YYNGEE. The V end was cut by 0 bases, the J end by 0 bases, with 9 bases between. This CDR3 spans 16 amino acids.

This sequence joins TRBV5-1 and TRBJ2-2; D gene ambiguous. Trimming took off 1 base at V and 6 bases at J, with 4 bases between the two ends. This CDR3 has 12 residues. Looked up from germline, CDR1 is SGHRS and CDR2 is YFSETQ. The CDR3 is CASSLTSGELFF. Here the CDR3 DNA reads TGCGCCAGCAGCTTGACATCCGGGGAGCTGTTTTTT.

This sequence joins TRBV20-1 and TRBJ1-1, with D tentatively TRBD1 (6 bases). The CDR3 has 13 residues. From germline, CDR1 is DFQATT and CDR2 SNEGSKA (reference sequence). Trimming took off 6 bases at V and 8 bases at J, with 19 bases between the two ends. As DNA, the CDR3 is TGCAGTGCCACGAGTCAGCAAACAGGGGAAGCTTTCTTT. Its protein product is CSATSQQTGEAFF.

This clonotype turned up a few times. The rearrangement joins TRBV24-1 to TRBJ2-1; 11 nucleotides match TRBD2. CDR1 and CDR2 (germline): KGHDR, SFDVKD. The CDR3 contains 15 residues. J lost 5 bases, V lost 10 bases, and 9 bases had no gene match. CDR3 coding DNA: TGTGCCACGACCCTAGGGACTAGCGGAGACAATGAGCAGTTCTTC. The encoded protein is CATTLGTSGDNEQFF.

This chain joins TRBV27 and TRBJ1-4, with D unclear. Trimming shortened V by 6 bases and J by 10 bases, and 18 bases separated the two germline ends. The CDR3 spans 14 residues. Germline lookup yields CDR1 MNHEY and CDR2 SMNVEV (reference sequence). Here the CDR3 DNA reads TGTGCCAGCAGACCGACCGGGGATATGGGAAAACTGTTTTTT. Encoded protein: CASRPTGDMGKLFF.

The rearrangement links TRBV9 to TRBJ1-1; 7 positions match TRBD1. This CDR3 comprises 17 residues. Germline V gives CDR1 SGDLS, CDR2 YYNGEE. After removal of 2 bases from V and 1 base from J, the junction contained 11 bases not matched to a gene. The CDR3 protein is CASSVVQGGSRNTEAFF. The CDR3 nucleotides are TGTGCCAGCAGCGTCGTCCAGGGGGGGTCCAGGAACACTGAAGCTTTCTTT.

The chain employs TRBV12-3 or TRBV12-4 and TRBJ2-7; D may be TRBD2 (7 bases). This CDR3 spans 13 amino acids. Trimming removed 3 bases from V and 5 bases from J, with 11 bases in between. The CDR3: CASSFGGGDEQYF. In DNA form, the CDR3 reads TGTGCCAGCAGTTTTGGGGGGGGCGACGAGCAGTACTTC.

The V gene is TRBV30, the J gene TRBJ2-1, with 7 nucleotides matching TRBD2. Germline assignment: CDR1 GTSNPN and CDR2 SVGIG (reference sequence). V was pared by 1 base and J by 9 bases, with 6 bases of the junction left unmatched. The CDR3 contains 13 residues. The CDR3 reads CAWSGLLAVEQFF. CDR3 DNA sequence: TGTGCCTGGAGTGGCCTTCTAGCGGTTGAGCAGTTCTTC.

The CDR3: CASSENRLAGGWSNTGELFF. The CDR3 DNA is TGTGCCAGCAGTGAAAACCGATTAGCGGGGGGTTGGTCGAACACCGGGGAGCTGTTTTTT. This chain links TRBV6-1 with TRBJ2-2, with 10 bases matching TRBD2. The CDR3 runs to 20 residues. J was trimmed by 0 bases and V by 2 bases; bases with no gene match: 12. Germline-derived CDR1 and CDR2 are MNHNS and SASEGT.

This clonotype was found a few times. The DNA for the CDR3 is TGTGCCAGCAGTCGGAGGCGGAACTATGGCTACACCTTC. Translation gives CASSRRRNYGYTF. The genes are TRBV12-3 or TRBV12-4 and TRBJ1-2; D ambiguous. Trimming shortened V by 5 bases and J by 2 bases, and 9 bases separated the two germline ends. This CDR3 is built from 13 residues.

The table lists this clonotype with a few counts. This CDR3 reads CSVKPQRSTEAFF. CDR3 coding DNA: TGCAGCGTTAAGCCCCAGAGGAGCACTGAAGCTTTCTTT. The V gene is TRBV29-1, the J gene TRBJ1-1, with D unclear. The germline V and J ends were trimmed by 5 bases and 4 bases, with 14 bases remaining between them. This CDR3 comprises 13 residues. The V gene's germline CDR1 is SQVTM and CDR2 ANQGSEA.

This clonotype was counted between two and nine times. The CDR3 loop reads CASSVGQGGSNEQFF. The DNA of the CDR3 is TGTGCCAGCAGCGTAGGGCAGGGAGGGAGCAATGAGCAGTTCTTC. The chain employs TRBV9 and TRBJ2-1; 7 bases match TRBD2. The CDR3 length is 15 residues. Germline lookup yields CDR1 SGDLS and CDR2 YYNGEE. V shed 0 bases and J 6 bases; nucleotides not matched to a gene: 6. The variable domain in full, with the rest retrieved from reference TRBV9 and TRBJ2-1, is DSGVTQTPKHLITATGQRVTLRCSPRSGDLSVYWYQQSLDQGLQFLIQYYNGEERAKGNILERFSAQQFPDLHSELNLSSLELGDSALYFCASSVGQGGSNEQFFGPGTRLTVL.

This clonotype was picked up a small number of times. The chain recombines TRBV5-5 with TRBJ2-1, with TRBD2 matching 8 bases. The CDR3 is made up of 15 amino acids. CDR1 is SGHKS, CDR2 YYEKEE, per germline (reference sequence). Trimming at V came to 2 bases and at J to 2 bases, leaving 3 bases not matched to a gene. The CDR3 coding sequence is TGTGCCAGCAGCTTCCCGGGAGGGCCCTACAATGAGCAGTTCTTC. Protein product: CASSFPGGPYNEQFF. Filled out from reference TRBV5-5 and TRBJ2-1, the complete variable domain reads DAGVTQSPTHLIKTRGQQVTLRCSPISGHKSVSWYQQVLGQGPQFIFQYYEKEERGRGNFPDRFSARQFPNYSSELNVNALLLGDSALYLCASSFPGGPYNEQFFGPGTRLTVL.

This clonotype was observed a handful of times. The CDR3 nucleotides read TGCAGCGTTGAAGACGCGGGTAAAATTCACAATGAGCAGTTCTTC. This translates into CSVEDAGKIHNEQFF. The rearrangement joins TRBV29-1 to TRBJ2-1, with D possibly matching TRBD2 (5 bases). Germline V gene data show CDR1 as SQVTM and CDR2 as ANQGSEA. This CDR3 has 15 amino acids. V was trimmed by 0 bases and J by 5 bases, leaving 14 bases between them.

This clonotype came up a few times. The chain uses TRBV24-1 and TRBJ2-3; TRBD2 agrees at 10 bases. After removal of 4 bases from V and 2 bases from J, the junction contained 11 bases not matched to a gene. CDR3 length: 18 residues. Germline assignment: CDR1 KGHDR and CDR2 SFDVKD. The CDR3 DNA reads TGTGCCACCAGTGACCGAACCGGGACTAGCGCTAACACAGATACGCAGTATTTT. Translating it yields CATSDRTGTSANTDTQYF.

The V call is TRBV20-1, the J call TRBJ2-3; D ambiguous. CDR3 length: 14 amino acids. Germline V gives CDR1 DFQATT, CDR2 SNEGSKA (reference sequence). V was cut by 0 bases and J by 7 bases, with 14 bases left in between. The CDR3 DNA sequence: TGCAGTGCTAGAGATGCCGGTAGCCTCCATACGCAGTATTTT. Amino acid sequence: CSARDAGSLHTQYF.